A selection of T cell receptor beta chains follows, all from one sample in a study of blood T cell repertoires in COVID-19. Some clones are missing from TCRdb's copy, which holds only in-frame ones; the method was immunoSEQ multiplex PCR. The sample lists 80,000 or so clones; around 79% were seen once. Sequences were obtained from peripheral blood. These receptors originate from a man aged 50-59 years with active or convalescent COVID-19. CDR3s include the opening cysteine and the closing phenylalanine or tryptophan. The order of the fields is clone size, J gene, V gene, D gene, CDR3 DNA, CDR3 protein. The D gene is left open where the match is weak. Where a row states a size, it is once, few, many or the class of an expanded clone; other rows omit it.

>NA|TRBJ1-6|TRBV5-1|NA
TGCGCCAGCAGCGGCGGGACGGTGTTCATCCGTTCACCCCTCCACTTT
CASSGGTVFIRSPLHF
>NA|TRBJ2-7|TRBV7-9|NA
TGTGCCAGCAGCTTAGTTGGGCGGGCGCCCTACGAGCAGTACTTC
CASSLVGRAPYEQYF
>NA|TRBJ2-7|TRBV13|TRBD2
TGTGCCAGCAAACTAGCGGGGACCGCCTACGAGCAGTACTTC
CASKLAGTAYEQYF
>few|TRBJ2-5|TRBV7-2|NA
TGTGCCAGCTCCCCAAGAGGGTCAGAGACCCAGTACTTC
CASSPRGSETQYF
>few|TRBJ1-5|TRBV7-9|NA
TGTGCCAGCAGCCCCCTACAGGGTAGGCAGCCCCAGCATTTT
CASSPLQGRQPQHF
>NA|TRBJ2-7|TRBV7-9|TRBD1
TGTGCCAGCAGCTCATACATAACGACAGGGGGCCGGTACGAGCAGTACTTC
CASSSYITTGGRYEQYF
>NA|TRBJ1-6|TRBV5-4|NA
TGTGCCAGCAGCTTGGGGGGTACAGGGTACAATTCACCCCTCCACTTT
CASSLGGTGYNSPLHF
>NA|TRBJ1-1|TRBV5-6|NA
TGTGCCAGCAGCTTCCAGGTGTCTAAGGTTTTCTTT
CASSFQVSKVFF
>NA|TRBJ2-5|TRBV6-2/TRBV6-3|NA
TGTGCCAGCAGTTACTCGAGGCCTAGACAAGAGACCCAGTACTTC
CASSYSRPRQETQYF
>once|TRBJ2-7|TRBV9|NA
TGTGCCAGCAGCGAGAGCGGCCGGGAGAGGGAGCAGTACTTC
CASSESGREREQYF
>NA|TRBJ1-2|TRBV28|TRBD1
TGTGCCAGCAGTTCAGGACAGGGCAACTATGGCTACACCTTC
CASSSGQGNYGYTF